The entry that follows covers one TCR beta chain sequence. Its specificity is unknown. The V gene's germline CDR1 is SGHDN and CDR2 FVKESK. There are 19 residues in the CDR3. Trimming left V 4 bases short and J 0 bases short, with 21 bases between. The authors ran a second PCR of 7 to 11 cycles using a sample-barcoded 5' primer and a J-beta primer mix. Paired-end reads containing CDR3 totaled no fewer than 3 million for each sample. TCRdb independently ran MiXCR on the 5' RACE reads; one entry per CDR3 protein. The data hold about 810,000 distinct CDR3 sequences, with around 36% observed a single time. Ranging in age from about 6 to 95, the donors were healthy Caucasian individuals from Russia. These data belong to a study of blood T cells in healthy people across ages. The study, taken as a whole, reports: The study lacked donor CMV status, which possibly confounded expanded clonotype changes.

The origin of this receptor is a man aged 18 to 30 in good health. The chain recombines TRBV14 with TRBJ1-4; weak D call: TRBD1 (5 bases). Sequencing used blood. The CDR3 nucleotides read TGTGCCAGCAGCCGTGTGGCGGGGGAAACCCATGCAACTAATGAAAAACTGTTTTTT. Protein sequence: CASSRVAGETHATNEKLFF.